A selection of T cell receptor beta chains follows, all from one sample in a study of T-cell reconstitution after alpha-beta-depleted transplantation in children. TCRdb recomputed calls from the PCR reads with MiXCR, one row per CDR3 protein. The data show some 200,000 distinct CDR3 sequences, under 8.5% seen once. Material: PBMCs, obtained before TCRalphabeta/CD19-depleted stem cell transplant. These receptors were taken from a boy aged 2 to 10 with acute lymphoblastic leukemia, due to receive a stem cell transplant. The conserved cysteine and the conserved F or W are not part of the CDR3 here. Each record gives: J gene, V gene, CDR3 protein.

TRBJ2-1	TRBV7-2	ASSPKTGGYGEQF
TRBJ1-5	TRBV30	AWRLGNDQPQH
TRBJ1-1	TRBV5-1	ASSFGMVNLNTEAF
TRBJ2-2	TRBV4-3	ASSQERGAGELF
TRBJ1-2	TRBV5-5	ASSGVGRVIGGYT
TRBJ2-4	TRBV5-5	ASSLQLAKNIQY
TRBJ2-5	TRBV6-5	ASSSSGGAQETQY
TRBJ2-3	TRBV9	ASSGLGFTDTQY
TRBJ2-3	TRBV7-9	ASSLRGEDTQY
TRBJ2-5	TRBV30	AWSVQGSETQY
TRBJ1-2	TRBV25-1	ASSEWAGYT
TRBJ2-1	TRBV20-1	SARVPTRNEQF
TRBJ2-3	TRBV7-2	ASSQQGGTDTQY
TRBJ2-2	TRBV5-1	ASSPLGNPNTGELF
TRBJ2-4	TRBV28	ASSIAKNIQY
TRBJ1-6	TRBV25-1	ASSAEQGNNSPLH
TRBJ2-2	TRBV7-2	ASRGRLGTGELF
TRBJ2-1	TRBV20-1	SARIDRGRANEQF
TRBJ2-7	TRBV12-3/TRBV12-4	ASSRDRGWAYEQY
TRBJ2-5	TRBV12-3/TRBV12-4	ASSLTPFRSGKETQY
TRBJ1-5	TRBV5-1	ASSLRPQPQH
TRBJ2-7	TRBV20-1	SASSGAHYEQY
TRBJ2-7	TRBV7-2	ASRVVGYEQY
TRBJ2-2	TRBV20-1	SAKRDRAGGELF
TRBJ2-7	TRBV20-1	SAPLTGPYYEQY
TRBJ2-1	TRBV28	ASSLERRPTASNEQF
TRBJ1-1	TRBV5-1	ASSTQGTEAF
TRBJ2-5	TRBV7-2	ASSFLGRLTTQETQY
TRBJ2-1	TRBV7-2	ASSLEGSRHNEQF
TRBJ1-5	TRBV27	ASSPQASNQPQH
TRBJ2-5	TRBV29-1	SVGEETQY
TRBJ1-5	TRBV27	ASRRAGSQPQH
TRBJ2-1	TRBV9	ASSPEAGSLF
TRBJ2-2	TRBV10-3	AINTERAGELF
TRBJ1-2	TRBV12-3/TRBV12-4	ASSLGRGNYGYT
TRBJ2-1	TRBV18	ASSPQNEQF
TRBJ2-7	TRBV9	ASSVAGTHEQY
TRBJ2-7	TRBV7-6	ASSSGYGTDYEQY
TRBJ1-4	TRBV29-1	SVVKDRKLF
TRBJ2-1	TRBV7-3	ASSSPSGGMDEQF
TRBJ2-3	TRBV18	ASSPPRLGADTQY
TRBJ2-5	TRBV12-3/TRBV12-4	ASSSTRETQY
TRBJ2-2	TRBV9	ASSPLTGVRTGELF
TRBJ1-5	TRBV5-5	ASSLKGNSNQPQH
TRBJ2-3	TRBV2	ASKRSMSTDTQY
TRBJ1-1	TRBV7-2	ASRGQGNTEAF
TRBJ1-1	TRBV28	ASSRTGANTEAF
TRBJ1-1	TRBV19	ACRVNMNTEAF
TRBJ2-1	TRBV3-1	ASSQVWDIGEQF
TRBJ2-5	TRBV28	ASRKLQETQY
TRBJ2-7	TRBV29-1	SVESGGDYEQY